A single T cell receptor beta chain is shown here with its context. The antigen remains unidentified. Only CD45RO-negative cells positively selected for CCR7 counted as naive CD8 cells, so terminally differentiated effector memory CD45RA+ cells were excluded. Study donors comprised healthy, HIV-negative adults devoid of recent acute infection or vaccination. Per the original methods: ImmunoSEQ supplied junction-only sequences lacking quality scores, so filtering was different. Using immunoSEQ multiplex PCR, the repertoire was profiled, and TCRdb retains in-frame clones only, with some absent. For V, J and clone size, that table is used; D and trimming come from the DNA. The table includes some 2,100,000 clones, about 92% detected once. This sample is drawn from a study of shared clonotypes between healthy human individuals. Across the study: Three plates were used per donor for CD4 naive, three for CD4 memory, two for CD8 naive and one for CD8 memory.

Study conclusions and caveats: Apart from blood, nothing was sampled; tissue repertoires likely differ.

J gave up 4 bases and V 3 bases, and 13 bases lay outside the gene matches. The CDR3 extends over 19 amino acids. Germline-derived CDR1 and CDR2 are LNHDA and SQIVND (reference sequence). This chain connects TRBV19 to TRBJ2-3, with 13 positions matching TRBD2. The sequenced sample was naive CD8+ T cells from PBMCs. This clonotype was obtained from a man aged 18 to 30 in good health. Some clones in this sample may be carry-over from other donors' samples. The chain's CDR3 is CASSIGLAGVSTDSDTQYF. Here the CDR3 DNA reads TGTGCCAGTAGTATCGGACTAGCGGGAGTTAGCACGGACTCAGATACGCAGTATTTT.